This TCR beta chain was obtained from a study of T cell repertoires in ileal Crohn's disease. For the study at large: The M0 sample came from the inflamed ileal portion of the resected specimen.

TCRdb's table, derived via immunoSEQ multiplex PCR, lists solely in-frame clones and lacks some. The sample has more than 15,000 clones, about 78% seen once. The CDR3 runs to 12 residues. Trimming stripped 2 bases from V and 10 bases from J, with 8 bases between. The germline CDR1 and CDR2 sequences are SGHDN and FVKESK. As to time point: inflamed ileum from the surgical specimen. This clonotype was sampled from an adult with Crohn's disease. The chain has TRBV14 and TRBJ2-2; D uncertain. The sequencing input was ileal tissue. CDR3 DNA sequence: TGTGCCAGCAGCCAAAATTACCTGGAGCTGTTTTTT. Its translation: CASSQNYLELFF.